What follows are 27 T cell receptor beta chains derived from one specimen sequenced in a study of blood T cell repertoires in COVID-19 (dated by TCRdb to 2020 to 2021). Preparation of the library involved the immunoSEQ multiplex PCR assay. The clones in this table, taken by TCRdb from immuneACCESS, are in-frame only. Not every clone is retained; where verified, under half of the shortfall comes from an unresolved V gene, and the cause of the rest is unknown. The sample data list some 390,000 clones, and roughly nine tenths of these were observed just once. The leading ten clones occupy around 1.1% of the sample. Sample: PBMCs or T cells enriched from blood (not recorded which). The receptors were gathered from a man aged 25-45 years who had recovered from COVID-19.

V is TRBV29-1 and J is TRBJ1-2; D gene uncertain. CDR1 and CDR2 from the germline V gene are SQVTM and ANQGSEA. V lost 7 bases, J lost 6 bases, and 18 bases lay in between. The CDR3 spans 13 residues. The CDR3 region has the DNA TGCAGCGCGAGGCTTGTGGGCTTCGATGGCTACACCTTC. This encodes CSARLVGFDGYTF.

This clone was picked up one time. This CDR3 reads CASSEQLAVEQFF. The DNA for the CDR3 is TGTGCCAGCAGTGAACAGCTAGCGGTTGAGCAGTTCTTC. The rearrangement joins TRBV2 to TRBJ2-1, with 7 bases matching TRBD2. The CDR3 contains 13 residues. Losses at the gene ends were 2 bases for V and 9 bases for J; bases not matched to a gene: 4. Germline V lookup: CDR1 SNHLY, CDR2 FYNNEI. Full variable domain (outside the CDR3, taken from reference TRBV2 and TRBJ2-1): EPEVTQTPSHQVTQMGQEVILRCVPISNHLYFYWYRQILGQKVEFLVSFYNNEISEKSEIFDDQFSVERPDGSNFTLKIRSTKLEDSAMYFCASSEQLAVEQFFGPGTRLTVL.

This chain uses TRBV10-3 with TRBJ2-7, with 13 bases that match TRBD2. Germline CDR1 is ENHRY and CDR2 is SYGVKD. After removal of 4 bases from V and 2 bases from J, the junction contained 11 bases not matched to a gene. This CDR3 spans 18 amino acids. The CDR3 DNA reads TGTGCCATCAGTGGCCAACTAGCGGGAGGGCCCGGAGCCTACGAGCAGTACTTC. Residues: CAISGQLAGGPGAYEQYF.

The V call is TRBV7-6, the J call TRBJ1-4; maybe TRBD1 (5 bases). CDR1 SGHVS and CDR2 FNYEAQ come from the germline V gene. Trimming stripped 4 bases from V and 3 bases from J, with 9 bases between. The CDR3 has 14 amino acids. CDR3 bases: TGTGCCAGCAGCTCGGGGGGAGCTAATGAAAAACTGTTTTTT. As protein: CASSSGGANEKLFF. Filled out from reference TRBV7-6 and TRBJ1-4, the complete variable domain reads GAGVSQSPRYKVTKRGQDVALRCDPISGHVSLYWYRQALGQGPEFLTYFNYEAQQDKSGLPNDRFSAERPEGSISTLTIQRTEQRDSAMYRCASSSGGANEKLFFGSGTQLSVL.

The CDR3 DNA is TGTGCCAGTAGTTCGGGAACCATAGAAGGAGGCACTGAAGCTTTCTTT. This gives the protein CASSSGTIEGGTEAFF. This chain links TRBV19 with TRBJ1-1; no firm D call. CDR3 length: 16 residues. V was cut by 5 bases and J by 4 bases, with 20 bases left in between. Germline assignment: CDR1 LNHDA and CDR2 SQIVND (reference sequence).

V and J are TRBV19 and TRBJ2-3, with D perhaps TRBD2 (5 bases). This CDR3 has 15 residues. Between the trimmed V and J ends, which lost 2 bases and 0 bases, there was a span of 9 bases. Germline CDR1 and CDR2: LNHDA and SQIVND (reference sequence). This chain's CDR3 is CASSILAKSTDTQYF. CDR3 bases: TGTGCCAGTAGTATATTAGCGAAAAGCACAGATACGCAGTATTTT.

V is TRBV28 and J is TRBJ2-7, with 8 bases that match TRBD1. With V trimmed by 5 bases and J by 2 bases, 5 bases remained unmatched. CDR3 length equals 14 residues. Germline V gene lookup returns CDR1 MDHEN and CDR2 SYDVKM. This chain's CDR3 is CASSQGQDPYEQYF. In nucleotides, the CDR3 is TGTGCCAGCAGTCAGGGACAGGATCCCTACGAGCAGTACTTC.

The CDR3 protein is CASSGMQGSGLAGGYYNEQFF. The DNA for the CDR3 is TGTGCCAGCAGCGGCATGCAGGGCTCGGGACTAGCGGGAGGATACTACAATGAGCAGTTCTTC. The chain recombines TRBV9 with TRBJ2-1, with 15 bases identical to TRBD2. Germline trimming cut 3 bases from V and 3 bases from J; bases unmatched to any gene: 16. Germline CDR1 SGDLS, CDR2 YYNGEE. The CDR3 consists of 21 residues.

The chain is built from TRBV5-4 and TRBJ1-2; TRBD1 matches at 9 bases. The length of the CDR3 is 14 residues. Unmatched junction bases numbered 8, after V lost 4 bases and J lost 7 bases. CDR1 is SGHNT, CDR2 YYREEE, per germline (reference sequence). CDR3: CASSQGQGLGGYTF. CDR3 sequence (DNA): TGTGCCAGCAGCCAAGGACAGGGGTTGGGTGGCTACACCTTC.

V is TRBV27 and J is TRBJ1-5; tentatively, D is TRBD1 (5 bases). V gave up 3 bases and J gave up 3 bases, with 12 bases separating them. Germline V CDR1 and CDR2: MNHEY, SMNVEV (reference sequence). This CDR3 region has 15 residues. The CDR3 here is CASSLAGPYNQPQHF. CDR3 DNA: TGTGCCAGCAGTTTGGCGGGACCGTACAATCAGCCCCAGCATTTT.

The rearrangement uses TRBV7-3 and TRBJ1-6; weak D call: TRBD1 (5 bases). V was pared by 2 bases and J by 8 bases, with 7 bases between. CDR1 is SGHTA, CDR2 FQGTGA, per germline. This CDR3 is 13 amino acids long. The CDR3 is CASSLGGDSPLHF. In DNA, the CDR3 is TGTGCCAGCAGCTTAGGAGGGGATTCACCCCTCCACTTT.

In this sample, this clone turned up once. CDR3 residues: CASSLVTGLNTGELFF. The CDR3 DNA reads as TGCGCCAGCAGCTTGGTGACAGGGTTGAACACCGGGGAGCTGTTTTTT. This chain links TRBV5-1 with TRBJ2-2; 7 bases agree with TRBD1. The CDR3 length is 16 residues. The germline V gene has CDR1 SGHRS and CDR2 YFSETQ. V lost 0 bases, J lost 1 base, and 3 bases stayed unmatched.

This clone showed up just a few times. J is TRBJ2-5 and V is TRBV19, with D possibly TRBD1 on 5 matching bases. The V end was cut by 0 bases, the J end by 4 bases, with 9 bases between. CDR3 length equals 14 residues. CDR1 LNHDA and CDR2 SQIVND come from the germline V gene (reference sequence). The CDR3 region is CASSIDEQGETQYF. The CDR3 coding sequence is TGTGCCAGTAGTATAGATGAGCAGGGAGAGACCCAGTACTTC. Together with reference TRBV19 and TRBJ2-5, the CDR3 gives the full variable domain: DGGITQSPKYLFRKEGQNVTLSCEQNLNHDAMYWYRQDPGQGLRLIYYSQIVNDFQKGDIAEGYSVSREKKESFPLTVTSAQKNPTAFYLCASSIDEQGETQYFGPGTRLLVL.

This chain connects TRBV7-8 to TRBJ1-2; a weak D match, TRBD1 (6 bases). Looked up from germline, CDR1 is SGHVS and CDR2 is FQNEAQ. The length of the CDR3 is 14 residues. Trimming removed 2 bases at V and 3 bases at J, with 10 bases between. Written as DNA, the CDR3 is TGTGCCAGCAGCTTATCAGGGGCGGACTATGGCTACACCTTC. It yields the protein CASSLSGADYGYTF.

The chain couples TRBV7-9 to TRBJ1-6, with 10 bases matching TRBD1. The CDR3 consists of 14 residues. Germline loops: CDR1 SEHNR, CDR2 FQNEAQ (reference sequence). After removal of 4 bases from V and 15 bases from J, the junction contained 9 bases not matched to a gene. This CDR3 reads CASSSRDRGLLLHF. The CDR3 DNA reads as TGTGCCAGCAGCTCCCGGGACAGGGGCCTCCTCCTCCACTTT.

This chain links TRBV29-1 with TRBJ2-7; 8 bases match TRBD2. Per the germline V gene, CDR1 is SQVTM and CDR2 is ANQGSEA. V was pared by 4 bases and J by 5 bases, with 19 bases of the junction left unmatched. The CDR3 is 17 amino acids. The CDR3 loop is CSVGGTSAGGSANEQYF. DNA of the CDR3: TGCAGCGTTGGTGGCACTAGTGCGGGAGGATCAGCTAACGAGCAGTACTTC.

V gene TRBV5-6 combines with J gene TRBJ2-3; 11 nucleotides agree with TRBD2. The V and J ends lost 3 bases and 7 bases, in that order; junction bases with no gene match: 10. This CDR3 contains 16 residues. Germline V gene lookup returns CDR1 SGHDT and CDR2 YYEEEE. The CDR3 DNA reads TGTGCCAGCAGCTCCCTCGGGACTAGCGGCACGAATACGCAGTATTTT. It yields the protein CASSSLGTSGTNTQYF.

The V and J genes are TRBV10-2 and TRBJ2-1; perhaps TRBD1 as D (5 bases). Looked up from germline, CDR1 is WSHSY and CDR2 is SAAADI. V was shortened by 7 bases and J by 6 bases, with 16 bases between the two germline ends. This CDR3 region has 14 residues. The CDR3, as DNA: TGCGCCAGCAAATGGGGCGCCGATTCCAATGAGCAGTTCTTC. Its translation is CASKWGADSNEQFF.

The chain is built from TRBV12-5 and TRBJ2-1; 7 nucleotides align to TRBD1. The J segment lost 15 bases and the V segment lost 1 base, leaving 6 bases of the junction unmatched. CDR1 and CDR2 from the germline V gene are LGHNT and FRNRAP. The CDR3 is made up of 12 amino acids. As DNA, the CDR3 is TGTGCTAGTGGTTTGGACGGGACAGATAGGTTCTTC. Amino acids: CASGLDGTDRFF.

As concerns this clone: The same CDR3 arises from other DNA sequences in this sample as well. The genes are TRBV3-1 (or the pseudogene TRBV3-2) and TRBJ1-5; D remains unclear. This CDR3 comprises 13 residues. Germline V CDR1 and CDR2: LGHDT, YNNKEL (reference sequence). V lost 0 bases to trimming and J lost 7 bases, with 7 bases between them. The CDR3 protein is CASSQDLSQPQHF. CDR3 DNA sequence: TGTGCCAGCAGCCAAGATCTTAGCCAGCCCCAGCATTTT.

The J gene is TRBJ2-1, the V gene TRBV30; D is uncertain. Trimming left V 1 base short and J 7 bases short, with 11 bases between. Per germline, CDR1 GTSNPN and CDR2 SVGIG (reference sequence). CDR3 size: 13 residues. CDR3: CAWSAQADNEQFF. The CDR3 nucleotides are TGTGCCTGGAGTGCGCAGGCAGATAATGAGCAGTTCTTC.

The chain carries TRBV3-1 (or the pseudogene TRBV3-2) and TRBJ2-3; no reliable D call. The CDR3 sequence is 15 residues long. CDR1 LGHDT and CDR2 YNNKEL come from the germline V gene (reference sequence). The ends were cut back, 2 bases at V and 0 bases at J, with 9 bases in the middle. The CDR3 DNA is TGTGCCAGCAGCCAATTAGGCGGTAGCACAGATACGCAGTATTTT. It is translated as CASSQLGGSTDTQYF.

This CDR3 is CASSARAVDTEAFF. CDR3 coding DNA: TGTGCCAGCAGCGCCAGGGCGGTAGACACTGAAGCTTTCTTT. The rearrangement uses TRBV2 and TRBJ1-1, with a tentative D call TRBD1 (5 bases). The germline V and J ends were trimmed by 6 bases and 3 bases, with 14 bases remaining between them. This CDR3 contains 14 residues. The germline gives CDR1 SNHLY, CDR2 FYNNEI.

This sequence joins TRBV4-1 and TRBJ2-4; D gene unclear. CDR3 length: 16 residues. Germline-derived CDR1 and CDR2 are MGHRA and YSYEKL. V dropped 0 bases and J dropped 0 bases, with 9 bases sitting between them. The CDR3 bases are TGCGCCAGCAGCCAAGATGAGGCGTCAGCCAAAAACATTCAGTACTTC. As protein: CASSQDEASAKNIQYF.

The gene calls are TRBV27 and TRBJ1-2; D is perhaps TRBD1 (6 bases). The V gene lost 8 bases and the J gene lost 7 bases, with 20 bases spanning the gap. Germline V CDR1 and CDR2: MNHEY, SMNVEV (reference sequence). The CDR3 has 14 residues. The CDR3 coding sequence is TGTGCCAGCTCCCCTCTGGGGGCGGATTTTGGCTACACCTTC. Protein sequence: CASSPLGADFGYTF.

This chain uses TRBV11-2 with TRBJ2-7; tentatively, D is TRBD2 (5 bases). The V end was cut by 1 base, the J end by 2 bases, with 9 bases between. The germline V gene has CDR1 SGHAT and CDR2 FQNNGV. The CDR3 length is 14 residues. This CDR3 reads CASSLALGAYEQYF. CDR3 DNA: TGTGCCAGCAGCTTAGCACTAGGAGCCTACGAGCAGTACTTC.

J is TRBJ1-4 and V is TRBV28; D perhaps matches TRBD1 (5 bases). Germline V lookup: CDR1 MDHEN, CDR2 SYDVKM. This CDR3 comprises 14 residues. V was pared by 6 bases and J by 4 bases, with 12 bases between. DNA of the CDR3: TGTGCCAGCAGAATACAGGCCGATAATGAAAAACTGTTTTTT. It is translated as CASRIQADNEKLFF. Full variable domain (rest looked up from reference TRBV28 and TRBJ1-4): DVKVTQSSRYLVKRTGEKVFLECVQDMDHENMFWYRQDPGLGLRLIYFSYDVKMKEKGDIPEGYSVSREKKERFSLILESASTNQTSMYLCASRIQADNEKLFFGSGTQLSVL.